Listed here is a single T cell receptor beta chain. Its antigen remains unidentified. The 5'RACE method, run with constant-segment primers, produced TCR alpha and TCR beta cDNA libraries (carrying sample barcodes and UMIs). TCRdb called the 5' RACE reads again in MiXCR, with one record for every CDR3 protein. In the table there are 500,000 to 650,000 distinct CDR3 sequences, 20% to 25% of which are singletons. Between the trimmed V and J ends, which lost 0 bases and 5 bases, there was a span of 5 bases. The germline V gene encodes CDR1 LNHDA and CDR2 SQIVND (reference sequence). The CDR3 totals 13 residues. This entry is derived from a study of T-cell memory formation after mild COVID-19. Study details: TCR clusters showed largely donor specificity. Study observations and caveats: Later expanders leaned CD4+, whereas day 15 to 85 contracting clones were balanced CD4/CD8. Contracting CD4+ clones lay largely in CM and EM, with CD8+ ones residing in EMRA.

The receptor was derived from an adult woman who had mild COVID-19 (a few samples of this study predate the infection). Cell type and time point are not known. The chain has TRBV19 and TRBJ2-1; D is unresolved. Source material: PBMCs or a T cell subset sorted from them (not recorded which). The CDR3 nucleotides are TGTGCCAGTAGTATAGATCTGCACAATGAGCAGTTCTTC. Amino acid sequence: CASSIDLHNEQFF.